A single sample is the source of the 18 T cell receptor beta chains below, sequenced in a study of T cell repertoires in cytomegalovirus infection. Each CDR3 protein gets one entry after TCRdb re-called the reads with MiXCR. The table lists under 350,000 distinct CDR3 sequences, over 7.5% of them singletons. Material: PBMCs. The receptors derive from a human donor in good health (CMV status not recorded). Some clones in this sample may be carry-over from other donors' samples.

This clonotype came up a few times. This chain uses TRBV19 with TRBJ2-6, with D possibly being TRBD1 (6 bases). V gave up 3 bases and J gave up 0 bases, with 15 bases separating them. Germline CDR1 and CDR2: LNHDA and SQIVND (reference sequence). CDR3 length: 18 residues. The CDR3 protein is CASSIPRTDRSGANVLTF. The CDR3, as DNA: TGTGCCAGTAGTATTCCCCGGACAGATCGCTCTGGGGCCAACGTCCTGACTTTC.

Concerning this clonotype itself: A much larger clone is a single base away; this may be a read error. The CDR3 does not end in the conserved phenylalanine or tryptophan, so this is likely a read error. This sequence joins TRBV6-1 and TRBJ2-5; D not resolved. Germline CDR1 reads MNHNS; CDR2 reads SASEGT. Trimming removed 5 bases from V and 4 bases from J, with 8 bases in between. The CDR3 is 12 residues long. In DNA form, the CDR3 reads TGTGCCAGCAGTCAAGGCTCAGAGACCCAGTACCTC. It translates to CASSQGSETQYL.

Details on this clonotype: Since a much larger clone is just one base distant, this may be a read error. J is TRBJ2-7 and V is TRBV7-2, with D perhaps matching TRBD1 (8 bases). The CDR3 covers 14 residues. Trimming cost V 5 bases and J 2 bases, with 13 bases left between them. Germline lookup yields CDR1 SGHTA and CDR2 FQGNSA. CDR3 nucleotide sequence: TGTGCCAGCAGCAACAGGGGGGGCCCCTACGAGCAGTACTTC. Translation gives CASSNRGGPYEQYF.

V is TRBV19 and J is TRBJ2-1; D ambiguous. This CDR3 is built from 15 residues. CDR1 and CDR2 from the germline V gene are LNHDA and SQIVND (reference sequence). Trimming took 5 bases from V and 5 from J, leaving 16 bases between them. The CDR3 reads CASSGTSLGDNEQFF. CDR3 nucleotide sequence: TGTGCCAGTAGTGGAACCTCGCTAGGAGACAATGAGCAGTTCTTC.

This clonotype was seen only a few times. The chain is built from TRBV29-1 and TRBJ2-5; D gene ambiguous. Germline V gene sequence: CDR1 SQVTM, CDR2 ANQGSEA. V shed 4 bases and J shed 5 bases, with 20 bases lying between them. The CDR3 spans 15 residues. CDR3 nucleotide sequence: TGCAGCGTTGGCAAGAGTAAAAATATCCCCGAGACCCAGTACTTC. This translates into CSVGKSKNIPETQYF.

The CDR3 sequence is CATSDGWDTTNGYTF. The CDR3 DNA is TGTGCCACCAGTGATGGTTGGGACACAACAAATGGCTACACCTTC. This chain connects TRBV24-1 to TRBJ1-2, with D maybe TRBD1 (6 bases). Germline CDR1 and CDR2: KGHDR and SFDVKD. Trimming removed 3 bases at V and 6 bases at J, with 16 bases between. The CDR3 extends over 15 amino acids.

The V gene is TRBV10-1, the J gene TRBJ2-1, with D tentatively TRBD1 (5 bases). Germline loops: CDR1 WNHNN, CDR2 SYGVQD (reference sequence). Trimming cost V 3 bases and J 12 bases, with 12 bases left between them. The CDR3 has 12 amino acids. DNA of the CDR3: TGCGCCAGCAGTGAATCGGGTAGGGGGCAGTTCTTC. Amino acids: CASSESGRGQFF.

The V and J genes are TRBV6-2 or TRBV6-3 and TRBJ2-7, with D unclear. V lost 6 bases, J lost 4 bases, and 22 bases lay in between. Germline V gene sequence: CDR1 MNHEY, CDR2 SVGEGT. The CDR3 has 16 residues. The CDR3, as DNA: TGTGCCAGCAGCAGACTTCCCTATCAGGCCGGGTACGAGCAGTACTTC. Residues: CASSRLPYQAGYEQYF.

V and J are TRBV9 and TRBJ2-7; weak D call: TRBD2 (5 bases). Germline V gene sequence: CDR1 SGDLS, CDR2 YYNGEE. The CDR3 covers 15 residues. Between the trimmed V and J ends, which lost 3 bases and 0 bases, there was a span of 13 bases. Written as DNA, the CDR3 is TGTGCCAGCAGCGCGGGCCCGGGGTCCTCCTACGAGCAGTACTTC. Translation: CASSAGPGSSYEQYF.

This clonotype was counted only a few times. The rearrangement uses TRBV5-6 and TRBJ2-7; D may match TRBD1 or TRBD2 (6 bases each). Trimming pared 3 bases from V and 7 bases from J, leaving 14 bases between. The CDR3 is 13 residues long. In germline, CDR1 is SGHDT, CDR2 YYEEEE. The CDR3 is CASSSGASREQYF. The CDR3, as DNA: TGTGCCAGCAGCTCGGGGGCCTCCAGAGAGCAGTACTTC.

This rearrangement joins TRBV28 to TRBJ2-1, with D possibly TRBD1 on 5 matching bases. The CDR3 has 13 residues. The V gene lost 4 bases and the J gene lost 12 bases, with 16 bases spanning the gap. The germline CDR1 and CDR2 sequences are MDHEN and SYDVKM. CDR3 loop: CASSSLQGRGQFF. The CDR3, as DNA: TGTGCCAGCAGTTCTCTCCAGGGTCGCGGGCAGTTCTTC.

This clonotype showed up many times. The chain is built from TRBV11-2 and TRBJ1-1; unclear D gene. CDR3 size: 13 residues. The germline V gene encodes CDR1 SGHAT and CDR2 FQNNGV. The V and J ends lost 0 bases and 4 bases respectively, with 6 bases between them. CDR3 loop: CASSLDGVTEAFF. The CDR3 nucleotides read TGTGCCAGCAGCTTAGATGGGGTCACTGAAGCTTTCTTT.

This clonotype was counted only a few times. The chain combines TRBV20-1 with TRBJ2-5, with 7 bases identical to TRBD1. Losses at the gene ends were 6 bases for V and 5 bases for J; bases not matched to a gene: 9. The CDR3 has 13 residues. CDR1 and CDR2 from the germline V gene are DFQATT and SNEGSKA (reference sequence). The CDR3 spells CSAPTGSRETQYF. CDR3 sequence (DNA): TGCAGTGCGCCGACAGGGTCCCGGGAGACCCAGTACTTC.

This clonotype was recorded at least ten times. J is TRBJ1-6 and V is TRBV7-2; D gene uncertain. V lost 5 bases and J lost 9, with 8 bases in between. CDR1 and CDR2 from the germline V gene are SGHTA and FQGNSA. The CDR3 runs to 12 residues. CDR3 bases: TGTGCCAGCAGCCAACGACGTTCACCCCTCCACTTT. Translating gives CASSQRRSPLHF.

This clonotype was recorded at least ten times. The rearrangement uses TRBV7-9 and TRBJ1-6; a possible D gene is TRBD1 (5 bases). Germline CDR1 SEHNR, CDR2 FQNEAQ (reference sequence). V was pared by 4 bases and J by 9 bases, with 16 bases between. The CDR3 sequence is 15 residues long. CDR3 loop: CASSSDSNPSSPLHF. The CDR3 DNA reads TGTGCCAGCAGCTCCGACAGTAACCCCAGTTCACCCCTCCACTTT.

This clonotype was seen a handful of times. The V and J genes are TRBV20-1 and TRBJ2-7, with 7 bases fitting TRBD1. The CDR3 totals 12 residues. V trimming: 7 bases; J trimming: 7 bases; junction bases outside the gene matches: 10. Germline lookup yields CDR1 DFQATT and CDR2 SNEGSKA (reference sequence). The CDR3 region is CSVQGSGAEQYF. The CDR3, as DNA: TGCAGTGTACAGGGGTCCGGTGCGGAGCAGTACTTC.

The J gene is TRBJ2-7, the V gene TRBV6-2 or TRBV6-3; TRBD1 matches 8 bases. The germline gives CDR1 MNHEY, CDR2 SVGEGT. CDR3 size: 14 residues. V gave up 8 bases and J gave up 5 bases; unmatched junction bases: 11. CDR3 amino acids: CASDGTGGFHEQYF. The DNA for the CDR3 is TGTGCCAGCGACGGGACAGGAGGATTCCACGAGCAGTACTTC.

This clonotype was detected ten times or more. The chain uses TRBV7-2 and TRBJ2-7, with 7 bases that match TRBD1. This CDR3 region has 13 residues. Trimming took 2 bases from V and 3 from J; bases not matched to a gene: 1. The germline V gene encodes CDR1 SGHTA and CDR2 FQGNSA. The CDR3 region has the DNA TGTGCCAGCAGCTTATGGGACAGCTACGAGCAGTACTTC. Residues: CASSLWDSYEQYF. The full variable domain, completed using reference TRBV7-2 and TRBJ2-7, is GAGVSQSPSNKVTEKGKDVELRCDPISGHTALYWYRQSLGQGLEFLIYFQGNSAPDKSGLPSDRFSAERTGGSVSTLTIQRTQQEDSAVYLCASSLWDSYEQYFGPGTRLTVT.